What follows is one T cell receptor (beta chain) and its context. Its antigen is unidentified. This entry belongs to a study of vaccination effects on CD4 cells after COVID-19. Background on the study: Post-vaccine draws lagged the second dose by a median of 72 days.

Assay used: immunoSEQ multiplex PCR; TCRdb lists only in-frame clones, some missing. The profile shows about 47,000 clones, 55% to 75% of them singletons. At the end of less than 12 days of culture, CD4+ T cells were isolated. Participants received two doses of either the BNT162b2 or mRNA-1273 vaccine. The study found no prior SARS-CoV-2 infection in the vaccine recipients, who tested negative for nucleocapsid antibodies. Study-wide points: Infection- and vaccine-induced clones contracted markedly late after vaccination.

The input for sequencing was CD4+ T cells from PBMCs cultured without peptide, taken after COVID-19 vaccination. The receptor comes from a human donor who received a COVID-19 vaccine.

CDR3 sequence reads: CASSLMGATDTQYF. As DNA, the CDR3 is TGTGCCAGCAGCTTAATGGGGGCGACCGATACGCAGTATTTT. The chain couples TRBV7-8 to TRBJ2-3; D perhaps matches TRBD1 (6 bases). Germline CDR1 SGHVS, CDR2 FQNEAQ. Trimming left V 2 bases short and J 6 bases short, with 12 bases between. CDR3 length: 14 residues.